This entry is about one T cell receptor beta chain. CDR1 is MNHEY, CDR2 SMNVEV, per germline (reference sequence). There are 19 residues in the CDR3. The V gene end was trimmed by 7 bases and the J gene end by 6 bases; junction bases not matched to a gene: 17. Generated by immunoSEQ multiplex PCR, the TCRdb table keeps only in-frame clones and is missing some. The table includes 20,000 to 30,000 clones, roughly 93% detected once. The sample originates from a study of control samples from healthy donors and cancer patients. The chain carries TRBV27 and TRBJ2-2, with TRBD2 matching over 13 bases. Sequenced input: PBMCs. The sequence derives from a middle-aged man with lung cancer. The CDR3 reads CASTRTSGGNGRFPGELFF. DNA for the CDR3: TGTGCCAGCACTAGGACTAGCGGGGGCAATGGGCGGTTCCCCGGGGAGCTGTTTTTT.